The rows below give T cell receptor beta chains drawn from one sample of a study of OX40 agonist ivuxolimab in advanced cancers. Measured with immunoSEQ multiplex PCR; TCRdb has only the in-frame clones, and not every one. The data hold roughly 70,000 clones, with around 89% observed a single time. Specimen: CD4+ or CD8+ T cells sorted from blood, collected in a trial of the OX40 agonist ivuxolimab. The source is an adult with an advanced solid tumor such as melanoma, head and neck, liver or kidney cancer. Each CDR3 is given with its conserved first and last residue. D genes are given only for firm matches. Clone size is stated in some rows and not others, as once, few, many or a class when expanded.

V gene	J gene	clone size	D gene	CDR3 protein	CDR3 DNA
TRBV6-5	TRBJ1-1	-	TRBD1	CASSGTEIEAFF	TGTGCCAGCAGCGGGACAGAGATTGAAGCTTTCTTT
TRBV19	TRBJ2-1	few	TRBD2	CASSMGRRGGNEQFF	TGTGCCAGTAGTATGGGCCGCCGGGGGGGCAATGAGCAGTTCTTC
TRBV5-5	TRBJ2-3	-	TRBD2	CASSPAGVTDTQYF	TGTGCCAGCAGCCCGGCGGGGGTCACAGATACGCAGTATTTT
TRBV7-4	TRBJ1-4	-	TRBD1	CASRGDRGGEKLFF	TGTGCCAGCAGGGGCGACAGGGGAGGTGAAAAACTGTTTTTT
TRBV19	TRBJ1-2	-	-	CASRARANGYTF	TGTGCCAGCAGGGCCCGGGCAAATGGCTACACCTTC
TRBV11-3	TRBJ1-2	-	TRBD1	CASSSTGAGYGYTF	TGTGCCAGCAGCTCGACAGGGGCCGGCTATGGCTACACCTTC
TRBV7-3	TRBJ2-3	-	TRBD2	CASSLMGGDTDTQYF	TGTGCCAGCAGCTTAATGGGAGGGGACACAGATACGCAGTATTTT
TRBV11-2	TRBJ1-2	-	-	CASSLPRGGPGYGYTF	TGTGCCAGCAGCTTACCGAGGGGGGGGCCAGGCTATGGCTACACCTTC
TRBV9	TRBJ2-7	-	TRBD2	CASSVGTGGNYEQYF	TGTGCCAGCAGCGTAGGGACGGGAGGGAACTACGAGCAGTACTTC
TRBV28	TRBJ1-1	-	-	CASSLWAEAFF	TGTGCCAGCAGTTTATGGGCTGAAGCTTTCTTT
TRBV18	TRBJ1-2	few	TRBD1	CASSPDRVNYGYTF	TGTGCCAGCTCACCGGACAGGGTAAACTATGGCTACACCTTC
TRBV7-2	TRBJ1-1	-	TRBD1	CASSPHRGGNTEAFF	TGTGCCAGCAGCCCCCACAGGGGAGGGAACACTGAAGCTTTCTTT
TRBV10-1	TRBJ2-1	-	-	CASSEDPEAYNEQFF	TGCGCCAGCAGTGAAGACCCGGAGGCCTACAATGAGCAGTTCTTC
TRBV30	TRBJ2-6	-	-	CAWRTTGANVLTF	TGTGCCTGGAGGACAACTGGGGCCAACGTCCTGACTTTC
TRBV10-3	TRBJ2-2	-	TRBD1	CAITPGQGADGELFF	TGTGCCATCACCCCGGGACAGGGGGCCGACGGGGAGCTGTTTTTT